This T cell receptor beta chain originates from a study of T cell repertoires in ileal Crohn's disease. At the level of the study: Postoperative therapy was given to about half: 10 to 12 thiopurines, 15 to 20 anti-TNF agents. Findings and caveats of the study: Mucosal expansions were suggested to be mainly CD8 T cells. Clonal expansions were more frequent in active smokers than non-smokers at surgery.

About this clone: Its antigen is as yet unknown.

Per sample, 400 to 550 nanograms of biopsy DNA were TCRB immunosequenced. Clones were read by immunoSEQ multiplex PCR, and TCRdb kept only the in-frame ones, dropping some. Of over 5,500 clones in the sample, about 85% are singletons; the top ten hold approximately 16%. CDR3 size: 11 residues. Trimming cost V 5 bases and J 3 bases, with 5 bases left between them. Germline-derived CDR1 and CDR2 are SGHTA and FQGNSA. The chain combines TRBV7-2 with TRBJ2-7; D gene unclear. Input material: ileal tissue. The sequence was obtained from an adult with Crohn's disease. CDR3 amino acids: CASSAHYEQYF. CDR3 in DNA: TGTGCCAGCAGCGCACACTACGAGCAGTACTTC.